A single sample is the source of the 19 T cell receptor beta chains below, sequenced in a study of blood T cell repertoires in COVID-19. Repertoires were generated with immunoSEQ multiplex PCR, while TCRdb's copy carries only in-frame clones and drops some. The table lists 450,000 or so clones, roughly 87% of them singletons. The sequencing sample was made of PBMCs or T cells enriched from blood (not recorded which). These receptors came from a man aged 18-30 years who had recovered from COVID-19.

V gene TRBV6-2 or TRBV6-3 combines with J gene TRBJ1-2, with D possibly being TRBD1 (6 bases). V dropped 5 bases and J dropped 6 bases, with 13 bases sitting between them. CDR1 is MNHEY, CDR2 SVGEGT, per germline. This CDR3 spans 13 amino acids. The CDR3 here is CASSPTGGDGYTF. In nucleotides, the CDR3 is TGTGCCAGCAGTCCCACGGGGGGCGATGGCTACACCTTC.

This chain links TRBV19 with TRBJ1-2; D call uncertain. Deletions cut 4 bases from V and 0 bases from J, with 12 bases between. This CDR3 comprises 15 residues. Germline V gene data show CDR1 as LNHDA and CDR2 as SQIVND (reference sequence). The CDR3 nucleotides are TGTGCCAGTAGTAGGATGGCAGGCCCTAACTATGGCTACACCTTC. This translates into CASSRMAGPNYGYTF.

This sequence joins TRBV11-3 and TRBJ2-6; 8 bases line up with TRBD1. V lost 5 bases, J lost 0 bases, and 6 bases stayed unmatched. From germline, CDR1 is SGHNT and CDR2 YENEEA. The CDR3 extends over 17 amino acids. CDR3: CASSPGGLDSGANVLTF. The CDR3 nucleotides are TGTGCCAGCAGCCCAGGGGGCCTCGACTCTGGGGCCAACGTCCTGACTTTC.

The chain joins TRBV11-3 to TRBJ2-7; D not resolved. The CDR3 sequence is 13 residues long. Germline V gene sequence: CDR1 SGHNT, CDR2 YENEEA. The germline V and J ends were trimmed by 6 bases and 3 bases, with 12 bases remaining between them. The CDR3 nucleotides read TGTGCCAGCAGGAATGAGACACGCTACGAGCAGTACTTC. Its protein product is CASRNETRYEQYF.

This chain links TRBV2 with TRBJ2-1; 10 bases map to TRBD1. CDR1 and CDR2 from the germline V gene are SNHLY and FYNNEI. V lost 0 bases, J lost 14 bases, and 4 bases stayed unmatched. CDR3 length: 13 residues. The CDR3 region has the DNA TGTGCCAGCAGTGAAGCTCCCGGGACAGGGGAGTTCTTC. Translating it yields CASSEAPGTGEFF.

This sequence joins TRBV6-1 and TRBJ2-6; D gene unclear. This CDR3 is 14 amino acids long. Trimming stripped 3 bases from V and 2 bases from J, with 5 bases between. CDR1 MNHNS and CDR2 SASEGT come from the germline V gene. The CDR3 region is CASSEATGANVLTF. For the CDR3, the DNA is TGTGCCAGCAGTGAGGCAACTGGGGCCAACGTCCTGACTTTC.

This chain joins TRBV15 and TRBJ2-3; TRBD1 aligns across 9 bases. This CDR3 spans 15 amino acids. The germline CDR1 and CDR2 sequences are LNHNV and YYDKDF (reference sequence). Trimming took 5 bases from V and 7 from J; bases not matched to a gene: 10. CDR3 DNA sequence: TGTGCCACCAGCGGCGGGACAGGGATCTTAAATACGCAGTATTTT. Its translation is CATSGGTGILNTQYF.

The chain links TRBV4-1 to TRBJ1-1; D is unresolved. This CDR3 spans 15 amino acids. Trimming stripped 2 bases from V and 4 bases from J, with 14 bases between. Germline assignment: CDR1 MGHRA and CDR2 YSYEKL. For the CDR3, the DNA is TGCGCCAGCAGCCAACAGCCGGTGGGGAGCACTGAAGCTTTCTTT. Protein sequence: CASSQQPVGSTEAFF.

This clone was recorded only once. The chain couples TRBV28 to TRBJ1-5, with 12 bases matching TRBD1. The V and J ends lost 6 bases and 0 bases, in that order; junction bases with no gene match: 0. Germline V gene lookup returns CDR1 MDHEN and CDR2 SYDVKM. This CDR3 is built from 15 residues. In DNA, the CDR3 is TGTGCCAGCAGGGGACAGGGGGCTAGCAATCAGCCCCAGCATTTT. It specifies CASRGQGASNQPQHF. The full variable domain, in which reference TRBV28 and TRBJ1-5 provide the parts outside the CDR3, is DVKVTQSSRYLVKRTGEKVFLECVQDMDHENMFWYRQDPGLGLRLIYFSYDVKMKEKGDIPEGYSVSREKKERFSLILESASTNQTSMYLCASRGQGASNQPQHFGDGTRLSIL.

The chain joins TRBV6-5 to TRBJ1-6; maybe TRBD1 (5 bases). The germline CDR1 and CDR2 sequences are MNHEY and SVGAGI. V lost 2 bases and J 11 bases, leaving 13 bases between the germline ends. The CDR3 consists of 14 residues. CDR3 nucleotide sequence: TGTGCCAGCAGTTACCAGGACAAGCTAACACCCCTCCACTTT. The encoded protein is CASSYQDKLTPLHF.

The chain recombines TRBV19 with TRBJ2-1; the match to TRBD2 covers 7 bases. V dropped 8 bases and J dropped 4; count of bases not matched to a gene: 14. This CDR3 has 16 residues. Per the germline V gene, CDR1 is LNHDA and CDR2 is SQIVND (reference sequence). Here the CDR3 reads CASGSLMGAGYNEQFF. The DNA for the CDR3 is TGTGCCAGTGGGTCCTTAATGGGAGCGGGGTACAATGAGCAGTTCTTC.

The chain has TRBV3-1 (or the pseudogene TRBV3-2) and TRBJ1-3, with D tentatively TRBD1 (5 bases). V was pared by 6 bases and J by 3 bases, with 12 bases between. CDR1 LGHDT and CDR2 YNNKEL come from the germline V gene (reference sequence). The CDR3 contains 14 residues. Written as DNA, the CDR3 is TGTGCCAGCAGAGAAGCAGGGAATGGAAACACCATATATTTT. As protein: CASREAGNGNTIYF.

The V call is TRBV5-5, the J call TRBJ2-5; D is possibly TRBD1 (6 bases). The ends were cut back, 6 bases at V and 4 bases at J, with 19 bases in the middle. There are 15 residues in the CDR3. CDR1 and CDR2 (germline): SGHKS, YYEKEE (reference sequence). CDR3 sequence reads: CASTSGWGPSETQYF. Here the CDR3 DNA reads TGTGCCAGCACCTCAGGGTGGGGGCCCTCAGAGACCCAGTACTTC. The whole variable domain, filled in from reference TRBV5-5 and TRBJ2-5, reads DAGVTQSPTHLIKTRGQQVTLRCSPISGHKSVSWYQQVLGQGPQFIFQYYEKEERGRGNFPDRFSARQFPNYSSELNVNALLLGDSALYLCASTSGWGPSETQYFGPGTRLLVL.

V gene TRBV12-5 combines with J gene TRBJ1-2, with 8 bases identical to TRBD1. V dropped 1 base and J dropped 4; count of bases not matched to a gene: 8. The germline V gene has CDR1 LGHNT and CDR2 FRNRAP. The CDR3 contains 16 residues. This CDR3 reads CASGLGDAGGGYGYTF. DNA for the CDR3: TGTGCTAGTGGTTTGGGCGATGCAGGGGGCGGCTATGGCTACACCTTC.

This sequence joins TRBV7-2 and TRBJ1-2, with 9 positions matching TRBD1. The germline CDR1 and CDR2 sequences are SGHTA and FQGNSA. V lost 1 base, J lost 5 bases, and 5 bases stayed unmatched. There are 15 residues in the CDR3. The CDR3 nucleotides are TGTGCCAGCAGCTTAGTAGGGACAGGGTCATATGGCTACACCTTC. Its protein is CASSLVGTGSYGYTF.

This rearrangement joins TRBV6-5 to TRBJ2-1; D possibly corresponds to TRBD1 (6 bases). The CDR3 has 12 amino acids. Trimming shortened V by 4 bases and J by 8 bases, and 9 bases separated the two germline ends. Germline V gene sequence: CDR1 MNHEY, CDR2 SVGAGI. CDR3 sequence reads: CASSLQGDEQFF. The CDR3 region has the DNA TGTGCCAGCAGTTTACAGGGCGATGAGCAGTTCTTC.

V is TRBV3-1 (or the pseudogene TRBV3-2) and J is TRBJ2-5; 10 bases fit TRBD2. V was clipped by 5 bases and J by 6 bases; unmatched bases: 3. The CDR3 consists of 13 residues. Germline loops: CDR1 LGHDT, CDR2 YNNKEL (reference sequence). This CDR3 is CASSGTSVKTQYF. DNA for the CDR3: TGTGCCAGCAGCGGGACTAGCGTGAAGACCCAGTACTTC.

The chain has TRBV3-1 (or the pseudogene TRBV3-2) and TRBJ2-3; D might be TRBD2 (5 bases). V gave up 4 bases and J gave up 1 base, with 6 bases separating them. The CDR3 contains 13 residues. The germline gives CDR1 LGHDT, CDR2 YNNKEL (reference sequence). Here the CDR3 reads CASSLGGTDTQYF. For the CDR3, the DNA is TGTGCCAGCAGCCTCGGGGGCACAGATACGCAGTATTTT.

This chain links TRBV7-2 with TRBJ2-3; D gene unclear. CDR1 and CDR2 from the germline V gene are SGHTA and FQGNSA. V was trimmed by 1 base and J by 0 bases, leaving 8 bases between them. The CDR3 length is 15 residues. The CDR3 here is CASSLGLSSTDTQYF. The CDR3 DNA is TGTGCCAGCAGCTTAGGCCTGAGTAGCACAGATACGCAGTATTTT.